Listed below are T cell receptor beta chains from one sample, sequenced in a study of CD8+ T cells in alopecia areata. Measured with immunoSEQ multiplex PCR; TCRdb has only the in-frame clones, and not every one. This sample has 150,000 to 200,000 clones; 50% to 60% occur once, and the top ten carry 3.3%. The specimen was CD4+ T cells sorted from blood, collected at week 4, from a patient treated with tofacitinib. These TCRs come from a human donor with alopecia areata. CDR3s include the opening cysteine and the closing phenylalanine or tryptophan. The D gene is left open where the match is weak. Size is stated for part of the rows, as once, few or many counts, or as a class when the clone is expanded.

TRBV18	TRBJ1-5	-	TRBD1	CASSPGTASNQPQHF	TGTGCCAGCTCACCTGGGACAGCTTCCAATCAGCCCCAGCATTTT
TRBV5-5	TRBJ2-7	-	-	CASSMLGRSYEQYF	TGTGCCAGCAGTATGTTGGGCAGATCCTACGAGCAGTACTTC
TRBV5-1	TRBJ2-5	few	TRBD2	CASSNPNIAGEETQYF	TGCGCCAGCAGCAACCCTAACATAGCGGGTGAAGAGACCCAGTACTTC
TRBV29-1	TRBJ1-1	few	-	CSVEGRMNTEAFF	TGCAGCGTTGAGGGCAGAATGAACACTGAAGCTTTCTTT
TRBV29-1	TRBJ2-1	-	-	CSAPPPGTGYNEQFF	TGCAGCGCTCCCCCCCCCGGGACCGGTTACAATGAGCAGTTCTTC
TRBV5-1	TRBJ1-2	-	TRBD1	CASSLSPGQGAKGYTF	TGCGCCAGCAGCTTGTCCCCGGGACAGGGGGCCAAGGGCTACACCTTC
TRBV29-1	TRBJ2-6	-	-	CSARDTGANVLTF	TGCAGCGCCCGGGACACTGGGGCCAACGTCCTGACTTTC
TRBV30	TRBJ1-2	-	-	CAWTFSSEGYTF	TGTGCCTGGACCTTCTCATCGGAAGGCTACACCTTC
TRBV30	TRBJ1-2	-	-	CAYRDRKIDGYTF	TGTGCCTATCGAGACAGAAAGATAGATGGCTACACCTTC
TRBV19	TRBJ2-2	few	-	CASSINAGELFF	TGTGCCAGTAGTATTAATGCCGGGGAGCTGTTTTTT
TRBV4-2	TRBJ2-3	few	TRBD1	CASSQDPRQGAGTDTQYF	TGTGCCAGCAGCCAAGATCCGAGGCAGGGGGCGGGCACAGATACGCAGTATTTT
TRBV12-5	TRBJ1-1	few	-	CASGSHSNTEAFF	TGTGCTAGTGGTTCCCACTCGAACACTGAAGCTTTCTTT
TRBV29-1	TRBJ2-2	-	TRBD2	CSVLSGAGNTGELFF	TGCAGCGTTTTAAGCGGGGCCGGGAACACCGGGGAGCTGTTTTTT
TRBV30	TRBJ1-2	-	-	CAWSIQGYGYTF	TGTGCCTGGAGTATACAGGGCTATGGCTACACCTTC
TRBV6-5	TRBJ1-5	few	-	CASSVQGYNQPQHF	TGTGCCAGCAGTGTACAGGGTTACAATCAGCCCCAGCATTTT
TRBV29-1	TRBJ1-1	-	-	CSVVDGLNTEAFF	TGCAGCGTTGTGGATGGGTTGAACACTGAAGCTTTCTTT
TRBV30	TRBJ1-1	-	-	CAWSVQGYTEAFF	TGTGCCTGGAGTGTCCAGGGGTACACTGAAGCTTTCTTT
TRBV28	TRBJ1-3	few	-	CASSLNVERSGNTIYF	TGTGCCAGCAGTTTAAATGTGGAAAGATCTGGAAACACCATATATTTT
TRBV29-1	TRBJ2-3	few	-	CSVAGRSTDTQYF	TGCAGCGTCGCCGGACGGAGCACAGATACGCAGTATTTT
TRBV30	TRBJ2-7	-	TRBD2	CAWSSGTRNEQYF	TGTGCCTGGAGTAGCGGGACGAGAAACGAGCAGTACTTC
TRBV27	TRBJ2-2	-	TRBD2	CASSTGRLAGGQGTGELFF	TGTGCCAGCAGTACCGGCCGACTAGCGGGGGGGCAGGGCACCGGGGAGCTGTTTTTT
TRBV4-1	TRBJ2-5	-	TRBD2	CASSPSIGGFQETQYF	TGCGCCAGCAGCCCCTCGATCGGGGGGTTCCAAGAGACCCAGTACTTC
TRBV19	TRBJ2-2	-	-	CASLPGSAGRSGELFF	TGTGCCAGTCTGCCCGGGTCGGCGGGGCGATCCGGGGAGCTGTTTTTT
TRBV30	TRBJ1-2	-	-	CAWSDAPGEVYGYTF	TGTGCCTGGAGCGATGCGCCGGGGGAAGTCTATGGCTACACCTTC
TRBV27	TRBJ2-3	few	TRBD2	CASSPLAGTQYF	TGTGCCAGCAGCCCCCTAGCGGGTACGCAGTATTTT
TRBV29-1	TRBJ2-5	once	TRBD2	CSVAKRGGKETQYF	TGCAGCGTTGCCAAGCGGGGGGGAAAAGAGACCCAGTACTTC
TRBV5-4	TRBJ1-1	-	TRBD1	CASTRDRGDDTEAFF	TGTGCCAGCACCCGGGACAGGGGCGACGACACTGAAGCTTTCTTT
TRBV2	TRBJ1-2	few	-	CASSDPRDGPNYGYTF	TGTGCCAGCAGTGACCCAAGGGACGGTCCTAACTATGGCTACACCTTC
TRBV5-1	TRBJ2-1	-	TRBD1	CASTTGGFYNEQFF	TGCGCCAGCACGACAGGGGGCTTCTACAATGAGCAGTTCTTC
TRBV19	TRBJ2-5	-	-	CASSIKGGGAETQYF	TGTGCCAGTAGTATTAAAGGAGGAGGGGCAGAGACCCAGTACTTC
TRBV28	TRBJ2-7	few	-	CASSLSAYEQYF	TGTGCCAGCAGTTTATCGGCCTACGAGCAGTACTTC
TRBV2	TRBJ2-6	-	TRBD1	CASRGDRGSGANVLTF	TGTGCCAGCAGGGGGGACAGGGGCTCTGGGGCCAACGTCCTGACTTTC
TRBV7-3	TRBJ2-1	-	-	CASSPPGTTNEQFF	TGTGCCAGCAGCCCACCCGGGACAACCAATGAGCAGTTCTTC
TRBV6-5	TRBJ1-1	-	-	CASSYSITGGEAFF	TGTGCCAGCAGTTACTCGATAACGGGAGGTGAAGCTTTCTTT
TRBV7-2	TRBJ2-3	-	-	CASSLAPPGYTDTQYF	TGTGCCAGCAGCTTAGCTCCCCCCGGGTACACAGATACGCAGTATTTT
TRBV6-1	TRBJ1-5	-	-	CASSEGWGGSNQPQHF	TGTGCCAGCAGTGAAGGATGGGGGGGGAGCAATCAGCCCCAGCATTTT
TRBV27	TRBJ1-6	-	-	CASTYLQGASPLHF	TGTGCCAGCACTTACCTCCAGGGCGCTTCACCCCTCCACTTT